The 21 T cell receptor beta chains in this list originate from one sample, sequenced in a study of blood T cells in healthy people across ages. The authors ran a second PCR of about 7 to 12 cycles using a sample-barcoded 5' primer and a J-beta primer mix. TCRdb re-analysed the 5' RACE reads in MiXCR, keeping a single row per CDR3 protein. The data hold approximately 400,000 distinct CDR3 sequences, with about 52% observed a single time. The sample taken for sequencing was blood. These receptors were taken from a man between 60 and 70 years old in good health.

The chain employs TRBV6-5 and TRBJ1-2, with unresolved D. CDR3 length: 12 amino acids. Germline CDR1 and CDR2: MNHEY and SVGAGI. The V end lost 1 base, the J end lost 8 bases, and 8 bases lay between the germline ends. CDR3 sequence: CASSYYNGGYTF. The CDR3 nucleotides read TGTGCCAGCAGTTACTATAATGGCGGCTACACCTTC.

CDR3 residues: CASSSTRGGAYGYTF. As DNA, the CDR3 is TGTGCCAGCAGCTCTACCCGAGGGGGGGCCTATGGCTACACCTTC. The genes are TRBV11-2 and TRBJ1-2; D perhaps matches TRBD1 (6 bases). Germline CDR1 and CDR2: SGHAT and FQNNGV. V was cut by 4 bases and J by 4 bases, with 16 bases left in between. The length of the CDR3 is 15 residues.

About this clonotype: It may be a read error: a sequence one base away is much more abundant. V is TRBV7-3 and J is TRBJ2-3, with D possibly TRBD1 on 6 matching bases. CDR3 length: 13 amino acids. Germline CDR1 SGHTA, CDR2 FQGTGA. The CDR3: CASSSRQEDAQYF. CDR3 nucleotide sequence: TGTGCCAGCAGCTCACGACAGGAAGATGCGCAGTATTTT.

This clonotype was detected a few times. The chain carries TRBV7-9 and TRBJ1-6, with a tentative D call TRBD1 (5 bases). The CDR3 sequence is 14 residues long. The V end was cut by 4 bases, the J end by 7 bases, with 11 bases between. Germline V CDR1 and CDR2: SEHNR, FQNEAQ (reference sequence). The chain's CDR3 is CASSYDSQNSPLHF. The CDR3 DNA reads TGTGCCAGCAGCTACGACAGCCAGAATTCACCCCTCCACTTT.

The V call is TRBV5-1, the J call TRBJ2-1, with D perhaps matching TRBD2 (5 bases). Per germline, CDR1 SGHRS and CDR2 YFSETQ. V was clipped by 3 bases and J by 3 bases, with 13 bases between them. The CDR3 loop spans 15 amino acids. The CDR3 reads CASSSGRADYNEQFF. The CDR3 nucleotides read TGCGCCAGCAGCTCCGGACGAGCGGACTACAATGAGCAGTTCTTC.

The chain uses TRBV12-3 or TRBV12-4 and TRBJ2-5; D ambiguous. CDR3 length equals 13 residues. V gave up 5 bases and J gave up 2 bases, with 9 bases separating them. The CDR3 here is CASSPQNQETQYF. The CDR3 DNA reads TGTGCCAGCAGTCCGCAGAATCAAGAGACCCAGTACTTC.

This clonotype came up a few times. The chain carries TRBV5-1 and TRBJ2-4; TRBD1 matches 7 bases. The J call may be faulty, since TRBJ2-7 better matches the DNA end. The CDR3 runs to 14 residues. Germline V CDR1 and CDR2: SGHRS, YFSETQ. CDR3 loop: CASSADGRGYEQYF. The CDR3 DNA reads TGCGCCAGCAGCGCGGACGGCAGGGGGTACGAGCAGTACTTC.

V usage is TRBV9 and J usage is TRBJ2-5; D remains unclear. The CDR3 is 15 residues long. Trimming left V 0 bases short and J 4 bases short, with 13 bases between. Germline values: CDR1 SGDLS, CDR2 YYNGEE. CDR3 nucleotides: TGTGCCAGCAGCGTAGGTTTGACAATATCAGAGACCCAGTACTTC. It is translated as CASSVGLTISETQYF.

The CDR3 sequence is CSARVPGRIGGQPQHF. CDR3 in DNA: TGCAGTGCTAGAGTACCGGGGAGGATCGGTGGTCAGCCCCAGCATTTT. The chain has TRBV20-1 and TRBJ1-5; D gene ambiguous. This CDR3 has 16 residues. Germline V gene lookup returns CDR1 DFQATT and CDR2 SNEGSKA (reference sequence). The V gene lost 1 base and the J gene lost 6 bases, with 19 bases spanning the gap.

The V and J genes are TRBV20-1 and TRBJ2-1; 7 bases are shared with TRBD2. The V segment lost 3 bases and the J segment 8 bases; nucleotides outside the gene matches: 13. The CDR3 extends over 15 amino acids. Germline V gene data show CDR1 as DFQATT and CDR2 as SNEGSKA (reference sequence). CDR3 sequence: CSASSAGALWDEQFF. CDR3 nucleotides: TGCAGTGCTAGTTCGGCGGGAGCCCTATGGGATGAGCAGTTCTTC.

The J gene is TRBJ2-7, the V gene TRBV7-2; TRBD2 might be the D (6 bases). The CDR3 length is 13 residues. V shed 6 bases and J shed 1 base, with 10 bases lying between them. Germline V CDR1 and CDR2: SGHTA, FQGNSA. The CDR3 DNA follows: TGTGCCAGCAGACAACGGGGGTCCTACGAGCAGTACTTC. Translated, it gives CASRQRGSYEQYF.

The genes are TRBV14 and TRBJ1-2; TRBD1 is a possible D gene (5 bases). V lost 0 bases and J lost 5, with 10 bases in between. Per germline, CDR1 SGHDN and CDR2 FVKESK. This CDR3 has 14 amino acids. CDR3 in amino acids: CASSQDSGPYGYTF. CDR3 bases: TGTGCCAGCAGCCAAGATTCGGGGCCGTATGGCTACACCTTC.

This sequence joins TRBV19 and TRBJ2-1, with 8 positions matching TRBD2. From germline, CDR1 is LNHDA and CDR2 SQIVND (reference sequence). The J segment lost 9 bases and the V segment lost 5 bases, leaving 15 bases of the junction unmatched. This CDR3 has 16 amino acids. CDR3 sequence (DNA): TGTGCCAGTAGTGGGTACCGGGACACGGGAGGGGGTGAGCAGTTCTTC. Residues: CASSGYRDTGGGEQFF.

The chain uses TRBV2 and TRBJ1-2; 8 bases line up with TRBD1. The CDR3 has 13 amino acids. From germline, CDR1 is SNHLY and CDR2 FYNNEI. Losses at the gene ends were 8 bases for V and 4 bases for J; bases not matched to a gene: 6. DNA of the CDR3: TGTGCCAGCGTTTGGGACAGGAGCTATGGCTACACCTTC. It translates to CASVWDRSYGYTF.

J is TRBJ2-1 and V is TRBV21-1; TRBD2, the table's D call, was not compared with the DNA. TRBV21-1 is a pseudogene segment. The CDR3 sequence is 17 residues long. The CDR3 region is CASSSRLAGEQYNEQFF. CDR3 nucleotides: TGTGCCAGCAGCTCCCGACTAGCGGGGGAGCAATACAATGAGCAGTTCTTC.

CDR3 coding DNA: TGTGCCAGCAGTTCACAGGGAATTGCCAAAAACATTCAGTACTTC. Translating gives CASSSQGIAKNIQYF. This chain uses TRBV12-3 or TRBV12-4 with TRBJ2-4; tentative D call: TRBD1 (6 bases). The CDR3 is 15 residues long. V dropped 4 bases and J dropped 1 base, with 11 bases sitting between them.

The chain has TRBV18 and TRBJ2-7; tentative D call: TRBD2 (6 bases). TRBJ2-5 explains the end of the DNA better; the J call may be wrong. CDR3 length: 16 residues. From germline, CDR1 is KGHSH and CDR2 LQKENI. The CDR3 reads CASSPPGTGAGETQYF. The CDR3 nucleotides read TGTGCCAGCTCACCACCGGGAACGGGAGCTGGGGAGACCCAGTACTTC.

The chain couples TRBV12-3 or TRBV12-4 to TRBJ1-6, with D perhaps TRBD1 (6 bases). The V gene lost 4 bases and the J gene lost 7 bases, with 14 bases spanning the gap. This CDR3 is 15 amino acids long. CDR3 protein: CASSSTGIGNSPLHF. The CDR3 nucleotides read TGTGCCAGCAGTTCTACAGGGATCGGCAATTCACCCCTCCACTTT.

The gene calls are TRBV27 and TRBJ2-3, with D tentatively TRBD2 (5 bases). V lost 2 bases and J 7 bases, leaving 16 bases between the germline ends. CDR1 MNHEY and CDR2 SMNVEV come from the germline V gene (reference sequence). The length of the CDR3 is 15 residues. The CDR3 DNA sequence: TGTGCCAGCAGTTTAGGTGGGAGACCGTTACATACGCAGTATTTT. It specifies CASSLGGRPLHTQYF.

V and J are TRBV6-5 and TRBJ2-7; weak D call: TRBD2 (6 bases). Germline loops: CDR1 MNHEY, CDR2 SVGAGI. The CDR3 spans 11 residues. Trimming pared 6 bases from V and 5 bases from J, leaving 8 bases between. The CDR3 sequence is CASRRDHEQYF. The CDR3 coding sequence is TGTGCCAGCAGGCGGGACCACGAGCAGTACTTC.

This clonotype was seen a handful of times. The chain employs TRBV5-5 and TRBJ2-6; the D gene is possibly TRBD2 (5 bases). The V gene lost 3 bases and the J gene lost 0 bases, with 13 bases spanning the gap. Looked up from germline, CDR1 is SGHKS and CDR2 is YYEKEE (reference sequence). This CDR3 has 17 residues. In nucleotides, the CDR3 is TGTGCCAGCAGCTGGGTTGGTGGGAGCTCTGGGGCCAACGTCCTGACTTTC. Translating it yields CASSWVGGSSGANVLTF.